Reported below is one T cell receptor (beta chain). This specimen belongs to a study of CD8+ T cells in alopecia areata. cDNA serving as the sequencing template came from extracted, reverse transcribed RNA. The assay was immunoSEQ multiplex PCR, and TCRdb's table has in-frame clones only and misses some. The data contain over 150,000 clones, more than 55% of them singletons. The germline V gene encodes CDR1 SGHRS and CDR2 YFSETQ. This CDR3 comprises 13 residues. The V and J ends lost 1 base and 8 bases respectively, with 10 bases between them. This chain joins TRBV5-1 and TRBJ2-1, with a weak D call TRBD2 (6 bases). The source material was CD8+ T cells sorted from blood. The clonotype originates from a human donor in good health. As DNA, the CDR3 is TGCGCCAGCAGCTTGTCGGGGGTCTATGAGCAGTTCTTC. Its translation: CASSLSGVYEQFF.